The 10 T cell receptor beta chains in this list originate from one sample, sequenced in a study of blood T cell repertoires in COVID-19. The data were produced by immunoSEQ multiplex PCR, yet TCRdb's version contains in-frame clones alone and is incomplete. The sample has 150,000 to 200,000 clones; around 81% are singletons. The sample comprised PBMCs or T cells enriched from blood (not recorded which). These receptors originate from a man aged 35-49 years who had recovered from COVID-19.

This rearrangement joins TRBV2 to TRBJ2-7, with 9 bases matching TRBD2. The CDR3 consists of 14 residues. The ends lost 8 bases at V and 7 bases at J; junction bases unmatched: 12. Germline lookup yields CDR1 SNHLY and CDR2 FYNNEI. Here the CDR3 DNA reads TGTGCCAGCCTGGCGGGAGGGGGAAGTGAGGAGCAGTACGTC. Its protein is CASLAGGGSEEQYV.

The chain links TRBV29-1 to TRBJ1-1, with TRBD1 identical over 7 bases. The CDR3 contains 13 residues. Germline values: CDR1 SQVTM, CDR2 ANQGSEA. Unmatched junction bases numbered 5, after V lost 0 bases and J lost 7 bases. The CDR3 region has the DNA TGCAGCGTTGAAGATCGCCGGGACAGTGAAGCTTTCTTT. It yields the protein CSVEDRRDSEAFF.

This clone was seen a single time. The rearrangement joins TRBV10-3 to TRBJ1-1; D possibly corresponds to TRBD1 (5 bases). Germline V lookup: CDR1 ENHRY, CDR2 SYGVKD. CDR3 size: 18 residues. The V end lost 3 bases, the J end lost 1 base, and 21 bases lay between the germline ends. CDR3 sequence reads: CAISDIGHLYQGNTEAFF. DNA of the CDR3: TGTGCCATCAGTGACATCGGACACCTTTACCAGGGGAACACTGAAGCTTTCTTT.

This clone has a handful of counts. The CDR3: CASSLAKPGETQYF. The CDR3 DNA is TGCGCCAGCAGCTTGGCCAAGCCAGGGGAGACCCAGTACTTC. The chain uses TRBV5-1 and TRBJ2-5; D may be TRBD1 (5 bases). Germline-derived CDR1 and CDR2 are SGHRS and YFSETQ. V was cut by 0 bases and J by 5 bases, with 11 bases left in between. The CDR3 extends over 14 amino acids.

DNA for the CDR3: TGTGCCAGCAGTTTTTATCGGTCGCGGGATCACAATGAGCAGTTCTTC. This codes for CASSFYRSRDHNEQFF. The J gene is TRBJ2-1, the V gene TRBV27, with D possibly being TRBD2 (6 bases). Germline V gives CDR1 MNHEY, CDR2 SMNVEV (reference sequence). The CDR3 extends over 16 amino acids. V gave up 3 bases and J gave up 5 bases, with 17 bases separating them.

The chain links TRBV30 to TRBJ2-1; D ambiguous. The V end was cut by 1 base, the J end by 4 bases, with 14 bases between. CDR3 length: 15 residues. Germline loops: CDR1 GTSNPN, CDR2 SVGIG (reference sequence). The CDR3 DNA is TGTGCCTGGAGTGACCTAATCGGGTTTTACAATGAGCAGTTCTTC. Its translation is CAWSDLIGFYNEQFF. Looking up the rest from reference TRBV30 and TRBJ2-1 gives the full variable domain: SQTIHQWPATLVQPVGSPLSLECTVEGTSNPNLYWYRQAAGRGLQLLFYSVGIGQISSEVPQNLSASRPQDRQFILSSKKLLLSDSGFYLCAWSDLIGFYNEQFFGPGTRLTVL.

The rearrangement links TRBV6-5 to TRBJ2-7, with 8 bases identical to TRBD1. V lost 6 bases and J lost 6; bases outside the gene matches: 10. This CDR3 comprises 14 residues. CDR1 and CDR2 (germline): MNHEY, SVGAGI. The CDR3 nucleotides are TGTGCCAGCAGAAGCCAGGGGGCGCCGGGCGAGCAGTACGTC. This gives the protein CASRSQGAPGEQYV.

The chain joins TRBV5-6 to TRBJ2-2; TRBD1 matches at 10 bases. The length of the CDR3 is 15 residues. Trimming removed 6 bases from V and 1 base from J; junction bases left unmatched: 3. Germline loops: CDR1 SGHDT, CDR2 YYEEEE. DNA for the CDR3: TGTGCCAGCAACGACAGGGGGCGGAACACCGGGGAGCTGTTTTTT. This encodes CASNDRGRNTGELFF.

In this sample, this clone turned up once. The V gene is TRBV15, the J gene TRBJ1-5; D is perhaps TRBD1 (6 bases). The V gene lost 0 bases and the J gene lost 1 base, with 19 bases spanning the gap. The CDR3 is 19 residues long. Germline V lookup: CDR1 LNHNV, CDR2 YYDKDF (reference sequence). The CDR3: CATSRDLWQGLGSNQPQHF. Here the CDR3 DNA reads TGTGCCACCAGCAGAGATCTCTGGCAGGGGCTAGGGAGCAATCAGCCCCAGCATTTT.

CDR3 sequence: CAISKLAGGTTDTQYF. Written as DNA, the CDR3 is TGTGCCATCAGCAAGCTAGCGGGGGGGACCACAGATACGCAGTATTTT. The rearrangement uses TRBV10-3 and TRBJ2-3; TRBD2 matches at 12 bases. Trimming removed 6 bases from V and 2 bases from J; junction bases left unmatched: 6. The CDR3 is 16 amino acids. Germline V gene lookup returns CDR1 ENHRY and CDR2 SYGVKD.